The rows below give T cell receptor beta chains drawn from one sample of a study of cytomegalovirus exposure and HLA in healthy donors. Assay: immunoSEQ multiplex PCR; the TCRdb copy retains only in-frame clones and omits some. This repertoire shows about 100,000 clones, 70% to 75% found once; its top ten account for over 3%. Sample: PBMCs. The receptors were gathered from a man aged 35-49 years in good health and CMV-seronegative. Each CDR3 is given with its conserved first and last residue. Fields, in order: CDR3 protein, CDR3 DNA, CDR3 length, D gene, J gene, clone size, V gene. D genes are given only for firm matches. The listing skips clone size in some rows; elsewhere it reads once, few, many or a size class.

CSAVNRGYLYEQYF,TGCAGCGCCGTTAACAGGGGTTATCTCTACGAGCAGTACTTC,14,TRBD1,TRBJ2-7,NA,TRBV29-1
CASSPRQEWTGAYEQYF,TGTGCCAGCAGCCCGAGACAGGAATGGACAGGTGCCTACGAGCAGTACTTC,17,TRBD1,TRBJ2-7,NA,TRBV7-9
CASSLAKTSGAGYEQYF,TGCGCCAGCAGCTTGGCCAAGACTAGCGGGGCCGGGTACGAGCAGTACTTC,17,TRBD2,TRBJ2-7,NA,TRBV5-1
CASSQGRAEKLFF,TGCGCCAGCAGCCAGGGGAGAGCCGAAAAACTGTTTTTT,13,NA,TRBJ1-4,NA,TRBV4-3
CASSRSGTRGVADTQYF,TGCGCCAGCAGCCGATCAGGGACTAGAGGGGTTGCAGATACGCAGTATTTT,17,TRBD2,TRBJ2-3,NA,TRBV5-1
CASSLAPGPNEQYF,TGTGCCAGCAGCTTAGCGCCAGGGCCCAACGAGCAGTACTTC,14,NA,TRBJ2-7,NA,TRBV7-9
CASRKGETSYEQYF,TGTGCCAGCAGGAAAGGAGAAACTTCCTACGAGCAGTACTTC,14,NA,TRBJ2-7,few,TRBV4-2
CASSFGGTDTQYF,TGTGCCAGCAGCTTCGGGGGCACAGATACGCAGTATTTT,13,NA,TRBJ2-3,few,TRBV5-6
CAWSKLESGEQYF,TGTGCCTGGAGTAAACTAGAGTCGGGCGAGCAGTACTTC,13,NA,TRBJ2-7,NA,TRBV30
CASSVGGFGTEAFF,TGTGCCAGCAGCGTAGGAGGGTTCGGCACTGAAGCTTTCTTT,14,NA,TRBJ1-1,NA,TRBV9
CASSYDLYGGETQYF,TGTGCCAGCAGTTACGACTTATACGGTGGGGAGACCCAGTACTTC,15,NA,TRBJ2-5,few,TRBV6-5
CASSLRGYRQPQHF,TGTGCCAGCAGCTTGAGGGGTTATCGGCAGCCCCAGCATTTT,14,NA,TRBJ1-5,NA,TRBV5-6
CAIRGVAGGFSSYNEQFF,TGTGCCATCAGGGGGGTAGCGGGGGGGTTCAGCTCCTACAATGAGCAGTTCTTC,18,TRBD2,TRBJ2-1,NA,TRBV10-3